The 17 T cell receptor beta chains below come from one sample, sequenced in a study of cytomegalovirus exposure and HLA in healthy donors. The assay was immunoSEQ multiplex PCR, and TCRdb's table has in-frame clones only and misses some. The table has some 40,000 clones, 80% to 95% seen once; the top ten hold about 3.5%. The sequenced sample consisted of PBMCs. The receptor source for this set is a man in his late teens or twenties in good health and CMV-seronegative.

The J gene is TRBJ2-1, the V gene TRBV27; TRBD1 matches at 9 bases. J lost 5 bases, V lost 7 bases, and 3 bases had no gene match. CDR3 length equals 13 residues. The germline CDR1 and CDR2 sequences are MNHEY and SMNVEV (reference sequence). The CDR3 protein is CASTGQGNNEQFF. In DNA, the CDR3 is TGTGCCAGCACCGGACAGGGGAACAATGAGCAGTTCTTC.

The chain joins TRBV19 to TRBJ1-6; 9 positions match TRBD1. Germline V CDR1 and CDR2: LNHDA, SQIVND (reference sequence). V shed 6 bases and J 5 bases; nucleotides not matched to a gene: 8. This CDR3 is built from 16 residues. The CDR3: CASRGTGGWDNSPLHF. Written as DNA, the CDR3 is TGTGCCAGTAGGGGAACAGGGGGCTGGGATAATTCACCCCTCCACTTT. Combining the CDR3 with reference TRBV19 and TRBJ1-6 gives the whole variable domain DGGITQSPKYLFRKEGQNVTLSCEQNLNHDAMYWYRQDPGQGLRLIYYSQIVNDFQKGDIAEGYSVSREKKESFPLTVTSAQKNPTAFYLCASRGTGGWDNSPLHFGNGTRLTVT.

Here the CDR3 DNA reads TGTGCTAGTGGTTTGGGGGGGGAGTATCAGCCCCAGCATTTT. It translates to CASGLGGEYQPQHF. The V and J genes are TRBV12-5 and TRBJ1-5, with D possibly TRBD1 on 5 matching bases. V was trimmed by 1 base and J by 5 bases, leaving 9 bases between them. Germline assignment: CDR1 LGHNT and CDR2 FRNRAP. The CDR3 length is 14 residues.

This sequence joins TRBV18 and TRBJ1-5, with D maybe TRBD1 (6 bases). Trimming left V 5 bases short and J 1 base short, with 12 bases between. Germline V gene lookup returns CDR1 KGHSH and CDR2 LQKENI. The CDR3 is made up of 15 amino acids. The CDR3 DNA sequence: TGTGCCAGCTCATTCTACAGGGACAGCAATCAGCCCCAGCATTTT. Amino acids: CASSFYRDSNQPQHF.

The chain joins TRBV19 to TRBJ1-5, with TRBD1 matching over 10 bases. CDR3 length: 17 residues. The V segment lost 6 bases and the J segment 2 bases; nucleotides outside the gene matches: 10. Germline loops: CDR1 LNHDA, CDR2 SQIVND (reference sequence). The CDR3 DNA reads TGTGCCAGTAGCCCCGGGACAGGGGCGATCGGCAATCAGCCCCAGCATTTT. Its translation: CASSPGTGAIGNQPQHF. The variable domain in full, with the rest retrieved from reference TRBV19 and TRBJ1-5, is DGGITQSPKYLFRKEGQNVTLSCEQNLNHDAMYWYRQDPGQGLRLIYYSQIVNDFQKGDIAEGYSVSREKKESFPLTVTSAQKNPTAFYLCASSPGTGAIGNQPQHFGDGTRLSIL.

The chain employs TRBV4-2 and TRBJ2-3; possibly TRBD2 for D (6 bases). Germline V gene lookup returns CDR1 LGHNA and CDR2 YNFKEQ. The CDR3 totals 13 residues. Trimming left V 0 bases short and J 7 bases short, with 8 bases between. CDR3 sequence (DNA): TGTGCCAGCAGCCAAGATGCGGGAAATACGCAGTATTTT. Residues: CASSQDAGNTQYF.

The chain joins TRBV7-9 to TRBJ2-2, with D possibly TRBD1 on 6 matching bases. The CDR3 sequence is 15 residues long. V was shortened by 1 base and J by 4 bases, with 10 bases between the two germline ends. The germline CDR1 and CDR2 sequences are SEHNR and FQNEAQ (reference sequence). CDR3 amino acids: CASSLVGGFTGELFF. CDR3 bases: TGTGCCAGCAGCTTAGTAGGGGGTTTCACCGGGGAGCTGTTTTTT.

J is TRBJ2-1 and V is TRBV4-2, with D perhaps matching TRBD2 (6 bases). The CDR3 sequence is 15 residues long. The germline CDR1 and CDR2 sequences are LGHNA and YNFKEQ. The V gene lost 1 base and the J gene lost 1 base, with 8 bases spanning the gap. CDR3 region: CASSQVGGSYNEQFF. The CDR3 DNA is TGTGCCAGCAGCCAAGTCGGGGGTTCCTACAATGAGCAGTTCTTC.

The chain carries TRBV18 and TRBJ1-1; D gene unclear. CDR3 length: 13 amino acids. Germline CDR1 KGHSH, CDR2 LQKENI. Trimming took off 4 bases at V and 1 base at J, with 7 bases between the two ends. CDR3 protein: CASSLQWNTEAFF. CDR3 nucleotide sequence: TGTGCCAGCTCACTTCAATGGAACACTGAAGCTTTCTTT.

This clone was counted a single time. The chain has TRBV7-2 and TRBJ2-5; 7 bases match TRBD2. Germline CDR1 is SGHTA and CDR2 is FQGNSA. V shed 3 bases, J shed 3 bases, and the junction held 7 bases outside the gene matches. This CDR3 contains 15 residues. DNA of the CDR3: TGTGCCAGCAGCTTGGAAGCGGGGAGGAAAGAGACCCAGTACTTC. Translation: CASSLEAGRKETQYF.

The chain couples TRBV9 to TRBJ2-2; TRBD1 might be the D (5 bases). Between the trimmed V and J ends, which lost 0 bases and 5 bases, there was a span of 14 bases. Germline CDR1 is SGDLS and CDR2 is YYNGEE. The CDR3 sequence is 16 residues long. CDR3 amino acids: CASSVGGRAITGELFF. The CDR3 coding sequence is TGTGCCAGCAGCGTAGGGGGCAGGGCCATAACCGGGGAGCTGTTTTTT.

V is TRBV30 and J is TRBJ2-5; the D gene is possibly TRBD2 (5 bases). From germline, CDR1 is GTSNPN and CDR2 SVGIG (reference sequence). The CDR3 sequence is 14 residues long. V dropped 1 base and J dropped 1 base, with 10 bases sitting between them. CDR3 coding DNA: TGTGCCTGGAGTGGGGAGCGGACCCAAGAGACCCAGTACTTC. It specifies CAWSGERTQETQYF. The variable domain in full, with the rest retrieved from reference TRBV30 and TRBJ2-5, is SQTIHQWPATLVQPVGSPLSLECTVEGTSNPNLYWYRQAAGRGLQLLFYSVGIGQISSEVPQNLSASRPQDRQFILSSKKLLLSDSGFYLCAWSGERTQETQYFGPGTRLLVL.

The chain combines TRBV7-2 with TRBJ1-1; no firm D call. Germline values: CDR1 SGHTA, CDR2 FQGNSA. The length of the CDR3 is 13 residues. V was shortened by 5 bases and J by 1 base, with 8 bases between the two germline ends. CDR3 in DNA: TGTGCCAGCAGCAGCGGCTCGAACACTGAAGCTTTCTTT. Translating it yields CASSSGSNTEAFF. The variable domain in full, with the rest retrieved from reference TRBV7-2 and TRBJ1-1, is GAGVSQSPSNKVTEKGKDVELRCDPISGHTALYWYRQSLGQGLEFLIYFQGNSAPDKSGLPSDRFSAERTGGSVSTLTIQRTQQEDSAVYLCASSSGSNTEAFFGQGTRLTVV.

The chain is built from TRBV7-9 and TRBJ1-2, with TRBD1 matching over 7 bases. V was pared by 0 bases and J by 5 bases, with 6 bases of the junction left unmatched. The germline gives CDR1 SEHNR, CDR2 FQNEAQ (reference sequence). The CDR3 runs to 15 residues. CDR3 DNA sequence: TGTGCCAGCAGCTTAGCTGCGACAGGGCTGTATGGCTACACCTTC. It is translated as CASSLAATGLYGYTF.

The chain recombines TRBV5-1 with TRBJ1-4; 7 bases map to TRBD1. The CDR3 spans 14 residues. V lost 4 bases to trimming and J lost 5 bases; unmatched junction nucleotides: 5. Germline CDR1 reads SGHRS; CDR2 reads YFSETQ. CDR3 in amino acids: CASSPRGENEKLFF. DNA of the CDR3: TGCGCCAGCAGCCCCAGGGGGGAGAATGAAAAACTGTTTTTT.

This rearrangement joins TRBV7-3 to TRBJ2-5, with TRBD2 matching over 9 bases. Germline lookup yields CDR1 SGHTA and CDR2 FQGTGA. The length of the CDR3 is 15 residues. V shed 1 base and J 2 bases; nucleotides not matched to a gene: 2. The CDR3 spells CASSLSGGAQETQYF. The CDR3 DNA reads TGTGCCAGCAGCTTAAGCGGGGGGGCTCAAGAGACCCAGTACTTC.

The chain links TRBV14 to TRBJ2-7, with 10 bases matching TRBD2. The germline CDR1 and CDR2 sequences are SGHDN and FVKESK. CDR3 length: 15 residues. V shed 2 bases and J 9 bases; nucleotides not matched to a gene: 10. This chain's CDR3 is CASSQYSSGRARQYF. Written as DNA, the CDR3 is TGTGCCAGCAGCCAATATTCCAGCGGGAGGGCCCGGCAGTACTTC.